This entry is about one T cell receptor (beta chain). The entry originates in a study of blood T cell repertoires in COVID-19. The protocol was immunoSEQ multiplex PCR, while the TCRdb copy is restricted to in-frame clones and leaves out a portion. Here the sample spans about 280,000 clones, nearly 90% being singletons. CDR1 SQVTM and CDR2 ANQGSEA come from the germline V gene. V gave up 7 bases and J gave up 5 bases, with 14 bases separating them. The CDR3 extends over 13 amino acids. The TCR was taken from a young woman with acute COVID-19. J is TRBJ1-4 and V is TRBV29-1; D is perhaps TRBD1 (6 bases). The source material was PBMCs or T cells enriched from blood (not recorded which). DNA for the CDR3: TGCAGCGCCCACATCAGGGGAAATGAAAAACTGTTTTTT. Translated, it gives CSAHIRGNEKLFF.